The source of this T cell receptor (beta chain) is a study of T-cell reconstitution after alpha-beta-depleted transplantation in children. General study findings and limits: Surviving recipient T cells and thymic progenitors underlay high day-60 TCRbeta diversity in some patients. A year post-transplant, T-cell counts and diversity derived mostly from newly produced T cells.

This clonotype was found a few times. Its cognate antigen is unknown. V lost 2 bases to trimming and J lost 6 bases, with 17 bases between them. CDR3 length: 15 residues. Per germline, CDR1 GTSNPN and CDR2 SVGIG (reference sequence). TCRbeta library preparation incorporated unique molecular identifiers. TCRdb called the PCR reads again in MiXCR, with one record for every CDR3 protein. The data hold a few hundred thousand distinct CDR3 sequences, with roughly 12% observed a single time. The rearrangement joins TRBV30 to TRBJ2-1; D is undetermined. This specimen was peripheral blood, taken 180 days after TCRalphabeta/CD19-depleted stem cell transplant. The origin of this receptor is a male patient between 2 and 10 years old who had a stem cell transplant for chronic granulomatous disease, so the T cells may come from the graft donor. This CDR3 is CAWSPDGLPTNEQFF. Here the CDR3 DNA reads TGTGCCTGGAGTCCTGACGGCCTCCCCACCAATGAGCAGTTCTTC.